One sample yielded the 21 T cell receptor beta chains listed below, sequenced in a study of blood T cells in healthy people across ages. The use of a sample-barcoded 5' primer and a J-beta primer mix characterized a second PCR of roughly 7 to 12 cycles. From the 5' RACE reads, TCRdb called clonotypes with MiXCR, one entry per CDR3 protein. The sample includes about 1.8 million distinct CDR3 sequences, 40% to 55% seen only once; the top ten take approximately 2.1%. The sequenced sample consisted of blood. These receptors came from a woman in her forties in good health.

This clonotype was found a few times. This sequence joins TRBV20-1 and TRBJ1-2; maybe TRBD1 (6 bases). With 2 bases removed from V and 13 bases from J, the gap between germline ends came to 17 bases. Germline assignment: CDR1 DFQATT and CDR2 SNEGSKA (reference sequence). The length of the CDR3 is 12 residues. The CDR3 loop is CSARTGTLPLTF. The CDR3 bases are TGCAGTGCTAGAACAGGGACCCTCCCGCTCACCTTC.

The chain is built from TRBV4-3 and TRBJ1-2; D is uncertain. Germline lookup yields CDR1 LGHNA and CDR2 YSLEER. With 4 bases removed from V and 3 bases from J, the gap between germline ends came to 9 bases. This CDR3 comprises 13 residues. CDR3 loop: CASSPSGYYGYTF. CDR3 bases: TGCGCCAGCAGCCCGAGCGGTTACTATGGCTACACCTTC.

This chain uses TRBV20-1 with TRBJ2-7; D is perhaps TRBD1 or TRBD2 (7 bases each). In germline, CDR1 is DFQATT, CDR2 SNEGSKA (reference sequence). The CDR3 has 12 residues. V was pared by 6 bases and J by 2 bases, with 11 bases between. DNA for the CDR3: TGCAGTGCCCAGGGGGGGACCTACGAGCAGTACTTC. It codes for CSAQGGTYEQYF.

The chain carries TRBV19 and TRBJ2-4; TRBD1 matches at 8 bases. The J call is doubtful: the DNA matches TRBJ2-7 better. Germline lookup yields CDR1 LNHDA and CDR2 SQIVND (reference sequence). CDR3 length equals 16 residues. CDR3 nucleotides: TGTGCCAGTAGTGACCCTGGACAGGGAAAAGATCGCGAGCAGTACTTC. It specifies CASSDPGQGKDREQYF.

This clonotype was counted between two and nine times. This chain connects TRBV24-1 to TRBJ2-7; 7 bases match TRBD1. Trimming cost V 2 bases and J 2 bases; bases outside gene matches: 5. CDR1 KGHDR and CDR2 SFDVKD come from the germline V gene. This CDR3 has 15 residues. CDR3 DNA sequence: TGTGCCACCAGTGATTCTTACAGGGGTACCTACGAGCAGTACTTC. Its protein product is CATSDSYRGTYEQYF.

CDR3 nucleotides: TGTGCCAGCAGCCTAGAAGGGGACGGGGGCACAGATACGCAGTATTTT. Translation: CASSLEGDGGTDTQYF. The chain uses TRBV4-2 and TRBJ2-3; D is tentatively TRBD1 or TRBD2 (5 bases each). Trimming took 4 bases from V and 1 from J, leaving 15 bases between them. The CDR3 length is 16 residues. The germline gives CDR1 LGHNA, CDR2 YNFKEQ.

The chain employs TRBV20-1 and TRBJ2-7; maybe TRBD1 (6 bases). The germline V gene has CDR1 DFQATT and CDR2 SNEGSKA (reference sequence). The CDR3 is 15 amino acids. V was trimmed by 6 bases and J by 6 bases, leaving 24 bases between them. The CDR3 loop reads CSAAKTTGFYGEQYF. CDR3 DNA: TGCAGTGCCGCTAAAACTACAGGGTTCTATGGCGAGCAGTACTTC.

This chain uses TRBV27 with TRBJ2-1; D is ambiguous. Per the germline V gene, CDR1 is MNHEY and CDR2 is SMNVEV (reference sequence). The CDR3 loop spans 17 amino acids. Trimming removed 6 bases from V and 4 bases from J, with 22 bases in between. DNA for the CDR3: TGTGCCAGCAGCCCAAGGCCGGGCGACTCAACTTACAATGAGCAGTTCTTC. Translation: CASSPRPGDSTYNEQFF.

V is TRBV28 and J is TRBJ2-1; D gene unclear. Per the germline V gene, CDR1 is MDHEN and CDR2 is SYDVKM. V was cut by 6 bases and J by 9 bases, with 15 bases left in between. This CDR3 region has 13 residues. For the CDR3, the DNA is TGTGCCAGCAGCCTGCTGGCGGCAAGTGAGCAGTTCTTC. It specifies CASSLLAASEQFF.

In its sample, this clonotype was seen once. At one of its ends the junction is not consistent with the germline gene, which may arise from a read error. The chain employs TRBV6-5 and TRBJ2-5; no firm D call. The germline gives CDR1 MNHEY, CDR2 SVGAGI. The CDR3 totals 14 residues. The CDR3 bases are TGTGCCGGCAGTCCCCCACGAGGTCGGGAGACCCAGTACTTC. Translation: CAGSPPRGRETQYF.

This clonotype showed up just a few times. The chain employs TRBV25-1 and TRBJ2-5; 8 bases are a match to TRBD2. The J segment lost 5 bases and the V segment lost 8 bases, leaving 19 bases of the junction unmatched. Germline-derived CDR1 and CDR2 are MGHDK and SYGVNS. The CDR3 covers 17 residues. The CDR3 protein is CASSSGLAGSWGETQYF. CDR3 nucleotides: TGTGCCAGCTCGTCTGGGCTAGCGGGTTCCTGGGGGGAGACCCAGTACTTC.

The chain couples TRBV6-2 or TRBV6-3 to TRBJ2-5; 7 bases match TRBD1. This CDR3 region has 15 residues. After removal of 7 bases from V and 2 bases from J, the junction contained 10 bases not matched to a gene. Germline V CDR1 and CDR2: MNHEY, SVGEGT. In DNA form, the CDR3 reads TGTGCCAGCAACCCAGGGGGACGACAACAAGAGACCCAGTACTTC. This sequence encodes CASNPGGRQQETQYF.

The J gene is TRBJ2-3, the V gene TRBV6-6; weak D call: TRBD1 (5 bases). CDR3 size: 15 residues. Per the germline V gene, CDR1 is MNHNY and CDR2 is SVGAGI (reference sequence). V was shortened by 5 bases and J by 4 bases, with 16 bases between the two germline ends. CDR3 DNA sequence: TGTGCCAGCAGTGACAGATCCATTGGCGCAGATACGCAGTATTTT. Amino acid sequence: CASSDRSIGADTQYF.

This clonotype has more than one count but fewer than ten. The chain employs TRBV6-2 or TRBV6-3 and TRBJ1-5; 7 positions agree with TRBD1. Germline CDR1 and CDR2: MNHEY and SVGEGT. This CDR3 comprises 14 residues. Germline trimming cut 6 bases from V and 4 bases from J; bases unmatched to any gene: 6. CDR3 DNA sequence: TGTGCCAGCAGCGGGACAGTGAGAAATCAGCCCCAGCATTTT. Translation gives CASSGTVRNQPQHF.

This clonotype was seen more than once but under ten times. This rearrangement joins TRBV12-5 to TRBJ2-1; D gene uncertain. CDR1 and CDR2 from the germline V gene are LGHNT and FRNRAP. The CDR3 consists of 11 residues. With 3 bases removed from V and 8 bases from J, the gap between germline ends came to 5 bases. The CDR3 sequence: CASGLLDEQFF. CDR3 sequence (DNA): TGTGCTAGTGGTTTACTTGATGAGCAGTTCTTC.

The chain links TRBV4-3 to TRBJ2-6, with D possibly TRBD1 on 6 matching bases. The CDR3 extends over 19 amino acids. Trimming shortened V by 0 bases and J by 1 base, and 16 bases separated the two germline ends. Germline CDR1 reads LGHNA; CDR2 reads YSLEER. This CDR3 is CASSQDHQGPASGANVLTF. CDR3 bases: TGCGCCAGCAGCCAAGATCACCAGGGGCCGGCATCTGGGGCCAACGTCCTGACTTTC.

This chain uses TRBV5-1 with TRBJ2-5; TRBD2 is a possible D gene (6 bases). CDR3 length equals 15 residues. Germline-derived CDR1 and CDR2 are SGHRS and YFSETQ. Trimming removed 0 bases at V and 7 bases at J, with 16 bases between. The CDR3: CASSLDGGGRGTQYF. The CDR3 nucleotides are TGCGCCAGCAGCTTGGACGGGGGAGGCCGAGGGACCCAGTACTTC.

V and J are TRBV27 and TRBJ2-5; 7 bases agree with TRBD2. CDR1 is MNHEY and CDR2 is SMNVEV in the germline V gene (reference sequence). V shed 5 bases, J shed 5 bases, and the junction held 14 bases outside the gene matches. The CDR3 loop spans 16 amino acids. The DNA of the CDR3 is TGTGCCAGCAGTCCCGGGAGCGGGGAAAAATGGGAGACCCAGTACTTC. It is translated as CASSPGSGEKWETQYF.

This chain connects TRBV11-2 to TRBJ2-7; D perhaps matches TRBD1 (6 bases). Germline CDR1 SGHAT, CDR2 FQNNGV. Trimming took 4 bases from V and 3 from J, leaving 19 bases between them. CDR3 size: 16 residues. In DNA form, the CDR3 reads TGTGCCAGCAGCTCCACCAAACGACAGGCCATCTACGAGCAGTACTTC. Translated: CASSSTKRQAIYEQYF.

The rearrangement uses TRBV27 and TRBJ2-1; a weak D match, TRBD2 (6 bases). Trimming cost V 4 bases and J 4 bases, with 11 bases left between them. The V gene's germline CDR1 is MNHEY and CDR2 SMNVEV (reference sequence). This CDR3 region has 14 residues. The CDR3 loop reads CASSSWDFYNEQFF. In DNA form, the CDR3 reads TGTGCCAGCAGTTCCTGGGACTTTTACAATGAGCAGTTCTTC.

The genes are TRBV20-1 and TRBJ2-5; tentative D call: TRBD2 (6 bases). Germline CDR1 DFQATT, CDR2 SNEGSKA (reference sequence). This CDR3 is built from 14 residues. Trimming took 4 bases from V and 7 from J, leaving 19 bases between them. CDR3 in amino acids: CSATDSKHGGTQYF. The CDR3 nucleotides read TGCAGTGCTACGGACTCGAAGCACGGGGGGACCCAGTACTTC.